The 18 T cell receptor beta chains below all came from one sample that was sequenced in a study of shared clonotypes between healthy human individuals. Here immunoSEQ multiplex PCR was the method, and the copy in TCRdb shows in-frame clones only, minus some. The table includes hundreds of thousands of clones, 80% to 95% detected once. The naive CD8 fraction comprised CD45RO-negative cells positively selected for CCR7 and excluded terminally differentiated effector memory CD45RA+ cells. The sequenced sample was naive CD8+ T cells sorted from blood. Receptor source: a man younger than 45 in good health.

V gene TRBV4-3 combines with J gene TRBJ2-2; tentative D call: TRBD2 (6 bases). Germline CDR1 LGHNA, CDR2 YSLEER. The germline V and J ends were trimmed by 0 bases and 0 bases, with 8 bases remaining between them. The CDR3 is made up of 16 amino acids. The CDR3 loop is CASSQDRGTNTGELFF. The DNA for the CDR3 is TGCGCCAGCAGCCAAGATCGGGGGACGAACACCGGGGAGCTGTTTTTT.

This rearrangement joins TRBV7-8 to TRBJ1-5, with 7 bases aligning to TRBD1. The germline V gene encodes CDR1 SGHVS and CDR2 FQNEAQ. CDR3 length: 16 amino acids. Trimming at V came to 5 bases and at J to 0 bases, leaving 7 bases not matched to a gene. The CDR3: CASSGRQGDSNQPQHF. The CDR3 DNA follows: TGTGCCAGCAGCGGGAGGCAGGGGGATAGCAATCAGCCCCAGCATTTT.

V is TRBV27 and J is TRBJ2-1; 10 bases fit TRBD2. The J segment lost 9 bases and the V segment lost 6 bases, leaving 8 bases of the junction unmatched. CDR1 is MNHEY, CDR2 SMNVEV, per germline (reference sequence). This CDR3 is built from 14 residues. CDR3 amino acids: CASSTLAGGTEQFF. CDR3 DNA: TGTGCCAGCAGCACCTTAGCGGGAGGCACTGAGCAGTTCTTC.

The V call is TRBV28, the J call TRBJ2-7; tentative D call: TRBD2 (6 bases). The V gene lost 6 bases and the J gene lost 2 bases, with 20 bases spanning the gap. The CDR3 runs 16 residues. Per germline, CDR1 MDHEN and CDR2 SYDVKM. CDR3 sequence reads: CASSRTSGTYPYEQYF. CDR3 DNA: TGTGCCAGCAGCCGAACTTCCGGGACTTATCCCTACGAGCAGTACTTC.

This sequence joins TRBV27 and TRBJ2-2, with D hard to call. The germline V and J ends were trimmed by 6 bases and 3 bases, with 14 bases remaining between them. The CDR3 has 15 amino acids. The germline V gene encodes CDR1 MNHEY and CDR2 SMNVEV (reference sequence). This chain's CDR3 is CASSGSFGDTGELFF. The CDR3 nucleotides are TGTGCCAGCAGCGGCAGCTTCGGTGACACCGGGGAGCTGTTTTTT.

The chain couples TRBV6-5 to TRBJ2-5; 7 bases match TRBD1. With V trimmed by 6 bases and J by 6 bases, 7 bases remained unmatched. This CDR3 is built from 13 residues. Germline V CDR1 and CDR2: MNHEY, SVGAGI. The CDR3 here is CASSRQGRKTQYF. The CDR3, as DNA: TGTGCCAGCAGCCGACAGGGCCGAAAGACCCAGTACTTC.

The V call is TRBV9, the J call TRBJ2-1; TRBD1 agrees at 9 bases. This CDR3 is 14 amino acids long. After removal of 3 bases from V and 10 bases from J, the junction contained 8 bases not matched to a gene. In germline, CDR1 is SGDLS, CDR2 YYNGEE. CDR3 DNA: TGTGCCAGCAGCGGACAACAGGGGGCTAAGGAGCAGTTCTTC. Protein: CASSGQQGAKEQFF.

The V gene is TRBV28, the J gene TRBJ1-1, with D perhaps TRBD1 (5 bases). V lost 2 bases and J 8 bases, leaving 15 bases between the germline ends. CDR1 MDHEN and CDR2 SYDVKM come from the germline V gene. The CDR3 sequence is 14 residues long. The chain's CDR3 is CASSLRNSRGEAFF. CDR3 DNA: TGTGCCAGCAGTTTAAGGAACAGCCGGGGGGAAGCTTTCTTT.

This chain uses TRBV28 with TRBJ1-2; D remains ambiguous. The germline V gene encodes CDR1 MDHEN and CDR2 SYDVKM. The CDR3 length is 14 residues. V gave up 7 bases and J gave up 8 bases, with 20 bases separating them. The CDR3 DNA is TGTGCCAGCACCGGCCGTTACCCGATGGAGGGCTACACCTTC. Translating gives CASTGRYPMEGYTF.

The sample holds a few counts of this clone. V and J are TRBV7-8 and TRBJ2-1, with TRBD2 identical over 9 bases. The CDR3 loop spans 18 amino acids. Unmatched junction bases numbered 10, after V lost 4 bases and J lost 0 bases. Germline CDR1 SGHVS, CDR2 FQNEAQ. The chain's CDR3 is CASSWGLARRNSYNEQFF. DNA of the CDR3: TGTGCCAGCAGCTGGGGACTAGCCCGCCGGAACTCCTACAATGAGCAGTTCTTC.

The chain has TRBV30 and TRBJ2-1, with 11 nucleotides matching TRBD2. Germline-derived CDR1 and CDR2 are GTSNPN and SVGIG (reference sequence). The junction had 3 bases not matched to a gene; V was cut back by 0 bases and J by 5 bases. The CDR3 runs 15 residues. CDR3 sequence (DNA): TGTGCCTGGAGTGTACTGGGACTAGCGGACAATGAGCAGTTCTTC. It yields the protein CAWSVLGLADNEQFF.

As DNA, the CDR3 is TGCAGCGTTGTCCTAGCGGGAGGCATGGGGAGGTATACGCAGTATTTT. This translates into CSVVLAGGMGRYTQYF. This chain joins TRBV29-1 and TRBJ2-3, with 11 bases matching TRBD2. This CDR3 region has 16 residues. Unmatched junction bases numbered 13, after V lost 4 bases and J lost 7 bases. Germline CDR1 and CDR2: SQVTM and ANQGSEA.

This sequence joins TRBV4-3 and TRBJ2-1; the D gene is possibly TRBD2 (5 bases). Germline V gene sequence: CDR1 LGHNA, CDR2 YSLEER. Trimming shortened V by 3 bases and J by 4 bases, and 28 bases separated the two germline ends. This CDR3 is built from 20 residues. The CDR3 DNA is TGCGCCAGCAGCCAGCGCTGGGAGTACGAACCCCCTACGACATACAATGAGCAGTTCTTC. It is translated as CASSQRWEYEPPTTYNEQFF.

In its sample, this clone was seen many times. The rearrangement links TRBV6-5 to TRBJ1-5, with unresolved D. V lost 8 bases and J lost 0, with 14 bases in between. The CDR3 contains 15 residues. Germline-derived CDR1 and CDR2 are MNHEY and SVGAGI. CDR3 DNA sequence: TGTGCCAGCGGAAAGGGCGGTCATAGCAATCAGCCCCAGCATTTT. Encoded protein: CASGKGGHSNQPQHF.

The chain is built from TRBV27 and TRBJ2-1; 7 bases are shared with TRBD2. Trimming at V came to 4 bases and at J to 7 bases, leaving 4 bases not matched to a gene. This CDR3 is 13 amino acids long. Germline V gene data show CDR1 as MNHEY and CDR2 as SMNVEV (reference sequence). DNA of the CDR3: TGTGCCAGCAGTTATTCCGGGAGGAATGAGCAGTTCTTC. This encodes CASSYSGRNEQFF.

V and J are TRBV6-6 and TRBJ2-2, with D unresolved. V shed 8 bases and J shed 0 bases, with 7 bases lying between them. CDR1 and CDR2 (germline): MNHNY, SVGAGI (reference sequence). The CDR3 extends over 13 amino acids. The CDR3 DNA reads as TGTGCCAGCCTTCAACCGAACACCGGGGAGCTGTTTTTT. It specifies CASLQPNTGELFF.

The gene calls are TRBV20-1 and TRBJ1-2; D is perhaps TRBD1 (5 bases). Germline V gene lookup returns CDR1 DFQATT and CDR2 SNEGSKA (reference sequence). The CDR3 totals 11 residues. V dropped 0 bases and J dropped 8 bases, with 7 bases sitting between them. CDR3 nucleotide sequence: TGCAGTGCTAGAGAGGGGCGAGGCTACACCTTC. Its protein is CSAREGRGYTF.

The CDR3 bases are TGTGCCAGCAGCCCCACGGACAGGGGAACTAATGAAAAACTGTTTTTT. Translation gives CASSPTDRGTNEKLFF. The chain recombines TRBV7-9 with TRBJ1-4; TRBD1 agrees at 9 bases. The CDR3 runs 16 residues. With 5 bases clipped from V and 1 base from J, the junction kept 5 bases outside the gene matches. Germline CDR1 SEHNR, CDR2 FQNEAQ (reference sequence).